One and the same sample provided the 6 T cell receptor beta chains below, sequenced in a study of OX40 agonist ivuxolimab in advanced cancers. The data were produced by immunoSEQ multiplex PCR, yet TCRdb's version contains in-frame clones alone and is incomplete. Seen here are about 50,000 clones, approximately 78% observed once, and the top ten hold around 7.7%. The sample was CD4+ or CD8+ T cells sorted from blood, taken in a trial of the OX40 agonist ivuxolimab. The receptors stem from an adult with an advanced solid tumor such as melanoma, head and neck, liver or kidney cancer.

The chain recombines TRBV10-3 with TRBJ1-4, with D perhaps TRBD1 (5 bases). The germline gives CDR1 ENHRY, CDR2 SYGVKD. Trimming stripped 7 bases from V and 8 bases from J, with 17 bases between. The CDR3 has 14 amino acids. CDR3 nucleotides: TGTGCCATCACCGACGGGGGTTCGGGGGAAAAACTGTTTTTT. Amino acids: CAITDGGSGEKLFF.

The V call is TRBV5-1, the J call TRBJ2-7, with 12 bases identical to TRBD2. Germline V CDR1 and CDR2: SGHRS, YFSETQ. The V segment lost 4 bases and the J segment 2 bases; nucleotides outside the gene matches: 7. The CDR3 has 16 residues. The CDR3 here is CASSTTTSGRAYEQYF. In nucleotides, the CDR3 is TGCGCCAGCAGCACGACGACTAGCGGGAGAGCCTACGAGCAGTACTTC.

The V and J genes are TRBV19 and TRBJ2-3; D is possibly TRBD1 or TRBD2 (5 bases each). Germline CDR1 and CDR2: LNHDA and SQIVND (reference sequence). With 7 bases removed from V and 5 bases from J, the gap between germline ends came to 25 bases. The CDR3 spans 17 residues. CDR3: CASTTPGRPELGDTQYF. CDR3 sequence (DNA): TGTGCCAGTACCACCCCGGGGCGCCCGGAATTAGGAGATACGCAGTATTTT.

V and J are TRBV19 and TRBJ2-7; 11 bases fit TRBD2. The germline V gene has CDR1 LNHDA and CDR2 SQIVND (reference sequence). V lost 3 bases and J lost 6; bases outside the gene matches: 4. The CDR3 length is 14 residues. In DNA, the CDR3 is TGTGCCAGTAGTATTAGCGGGAGGGAGGGCGAGCAGTACTTC. This translates into CASSISGREGEQYF.

The chain is built from TRBV18 and TRBJ2-3; D is undetermined. This CDR3 has 14 amino acids. V lost 3 bases, J lost 4 bases, and 11 bases lay in between. Germline CDR1 KGHSH, CDR2 LQKENI. The CDR3 nucleotides are TGTGCCAGCTCACCCAATTCTTCCCCAGATACGCAGTATTTT. It yields the protein CASSPNSSPDTQYF.

V is TRBV21-1 and J is TRBJ1-2; TRBD1, the table's D call, lacks a check against the DNA. TRBV21-1 is noted as a pseudogene. This CDR3 is built from 16 residues. The CDR3 nucleotides are TGTGCCAGCAGCTCCTGTGGACAGGGTCATTTCTATGGCTACACCTTC. Translating it yields CASSSCGQGHFYGYTF.